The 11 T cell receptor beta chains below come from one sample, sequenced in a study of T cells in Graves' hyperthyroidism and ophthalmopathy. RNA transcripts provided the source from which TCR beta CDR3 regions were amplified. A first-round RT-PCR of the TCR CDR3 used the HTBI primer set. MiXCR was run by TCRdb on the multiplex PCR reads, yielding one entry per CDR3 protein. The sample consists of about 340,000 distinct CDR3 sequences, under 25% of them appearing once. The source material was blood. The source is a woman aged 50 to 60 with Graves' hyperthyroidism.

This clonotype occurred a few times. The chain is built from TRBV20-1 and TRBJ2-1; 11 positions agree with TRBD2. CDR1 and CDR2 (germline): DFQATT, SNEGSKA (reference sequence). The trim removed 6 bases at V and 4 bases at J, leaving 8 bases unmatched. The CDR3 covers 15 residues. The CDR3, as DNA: TGCAGTGCGGAAGATAGCGGGGGGGCTTACAATGAGCAGTTCTTC. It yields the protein CSAEDSGGAYNEQFF.

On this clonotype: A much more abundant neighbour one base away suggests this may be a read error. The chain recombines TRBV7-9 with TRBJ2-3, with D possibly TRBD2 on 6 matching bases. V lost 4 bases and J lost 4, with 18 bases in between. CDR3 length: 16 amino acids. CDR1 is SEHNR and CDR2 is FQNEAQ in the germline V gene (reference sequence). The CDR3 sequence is CASSYPGTEASDTQYF. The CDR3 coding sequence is TGTGCCAGCAGCTACCCCGGGACTGAGGCTTCAGATACGCAGTATTTT.

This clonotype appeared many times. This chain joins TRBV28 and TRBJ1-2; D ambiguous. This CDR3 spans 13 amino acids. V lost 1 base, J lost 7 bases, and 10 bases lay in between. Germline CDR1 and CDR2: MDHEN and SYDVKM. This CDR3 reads CASSLSRAAGYTF. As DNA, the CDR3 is TGTGCCAGCAGTTTATCTCGCGCTGCTGGCTACACCTTC.

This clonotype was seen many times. CDR3 in DNA: TGCGCCAGCAGCCCAGCAAAGGACAGGCTCTCGAACAATGAGCAGTTCTTC. It yields the protein CASSPAKDRLSNNEQFF. V and J are TRBV5-1 and TRBJ2-1; 7 bases agree with TRBD1. The V gene's germline CDR1 is SGHRS and CDR2 YFSETQ. With V trimmed by 4 bases and J by 5 bases, 15 bases remained unmatched. The CDR3 loop spans 17 amino acids.

CDR3 DNA: TGTGCCAGCAGTTACTCGAATGGGGGTGAAGCTTTCTTT. It is translated as CASSYSNGGEAFF. The gene calls are TRBV6-6 and TRBJ1-1; possible D gene TRBD1, 5 bases. This CDR3 spans 13 amino acids. The germline V gene has CDR1 MNHNY and CDR2 SVGAGI (reference sequence). V was cut by 0 bases and J by 7 bases, with 9 bases left in between.

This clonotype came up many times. The DNA for the CDR3 is TGTGCCAGCAGCGCGCCCACAGGGTCTAGCTACACCTTC. Residues: CASSAPTGSSYTF. The chain uses TRBV28 and TRBJ1-2; D may be TRBD1 (6 bases). The CDR3 is 13 amino acids. With 6 bases removed from V and 9 bases from J, the gap between germline ends came to 17 bases. Germline V gives CDR1 MDHEN, CDR2 SYDVKM.

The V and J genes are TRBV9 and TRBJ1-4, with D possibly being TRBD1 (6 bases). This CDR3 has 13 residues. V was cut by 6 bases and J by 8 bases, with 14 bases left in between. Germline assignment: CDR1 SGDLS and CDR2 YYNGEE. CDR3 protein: CASTKTGEEKLFF. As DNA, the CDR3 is TGTGCCAGCACGAAGACAGGCGAGGAAAAACTGTTTTTT. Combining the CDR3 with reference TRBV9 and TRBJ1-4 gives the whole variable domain DSGVTQTPKHLITATGQRVTLRCSPRSGDLSVYWYQQSLDQGLQFLIQYYNGEERAKGNILERFSAQQFPDLHSELNLSSLELGDSALYFCASTKTGEEKLFFGSGTQLSVL.

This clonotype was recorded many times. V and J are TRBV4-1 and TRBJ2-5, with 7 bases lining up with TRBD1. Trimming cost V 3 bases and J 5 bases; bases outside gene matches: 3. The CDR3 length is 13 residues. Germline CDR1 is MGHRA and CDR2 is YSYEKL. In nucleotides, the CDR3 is TGCGCCAGCAGCCAGACAGGGTGGGAGACCCAGTACTTC. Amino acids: CASSQTGWETQYF.

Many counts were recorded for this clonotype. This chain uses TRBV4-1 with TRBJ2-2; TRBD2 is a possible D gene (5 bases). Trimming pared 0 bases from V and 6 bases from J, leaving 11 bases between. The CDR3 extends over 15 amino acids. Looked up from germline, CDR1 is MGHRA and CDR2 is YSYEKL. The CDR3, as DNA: TGCGCCAGCAGCCAAGAGGAAGGACTGGCCGGGGAGCTGTTTTTT. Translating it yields CASSQEEGLAGELFF.

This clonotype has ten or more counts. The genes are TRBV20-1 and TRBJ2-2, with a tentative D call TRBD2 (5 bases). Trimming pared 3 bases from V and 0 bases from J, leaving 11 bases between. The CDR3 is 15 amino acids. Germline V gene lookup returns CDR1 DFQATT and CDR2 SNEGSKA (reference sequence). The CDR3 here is CSAREDLANTGELFF. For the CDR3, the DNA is TGCAGTGCTAGGGAGGACTTGGCGAACACCGGGGAGCTGTTTTTT.

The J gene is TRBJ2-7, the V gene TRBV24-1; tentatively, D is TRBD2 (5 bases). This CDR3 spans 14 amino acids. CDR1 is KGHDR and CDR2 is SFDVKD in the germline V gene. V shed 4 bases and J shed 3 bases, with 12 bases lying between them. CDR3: CATSDPGTNYEQYF. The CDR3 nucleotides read TGTGCCACCAGTGACCCGGGAACTAACTACGAGCAGTACTTC.